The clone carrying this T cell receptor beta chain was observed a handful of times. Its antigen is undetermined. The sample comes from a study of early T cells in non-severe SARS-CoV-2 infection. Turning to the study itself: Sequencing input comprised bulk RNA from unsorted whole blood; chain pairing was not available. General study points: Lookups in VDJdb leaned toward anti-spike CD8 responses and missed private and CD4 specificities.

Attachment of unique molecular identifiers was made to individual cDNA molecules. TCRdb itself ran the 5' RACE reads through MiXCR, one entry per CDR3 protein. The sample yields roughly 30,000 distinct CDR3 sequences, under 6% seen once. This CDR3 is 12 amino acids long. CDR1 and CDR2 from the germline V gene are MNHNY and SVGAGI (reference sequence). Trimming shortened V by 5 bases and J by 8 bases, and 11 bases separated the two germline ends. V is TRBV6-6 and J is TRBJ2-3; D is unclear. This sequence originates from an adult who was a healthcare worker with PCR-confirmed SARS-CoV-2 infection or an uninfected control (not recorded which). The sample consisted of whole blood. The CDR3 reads CASSPSMGTQYF. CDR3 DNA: TGTGCCAGCAGTCCCTCTATGGGTACGCAGTATTTT.